These 3 T cell receptor beta chains share one sample of origin, sequenced in a study of T cell repertoires in cytomegalovirus infection. TCRdb redid the calling of the reads with MiXCR, one entry per CDR3 protein. The sample has 170,000 or so distinct CDR3 sequences; about 15% are singletons. Sequencing was carried out using PBMCs. The receptors were sampled from a human donor in good health (CMV status not recorded). Some clones in this sample may be carry-over from other donors' samples.

The gene calls are TRBV6-5 and TRBJ2-7; 7 bases fit TRBD1. The CDR3 sequence is 15 residues long. Germline CDR1 reads MNHEY; CDR2 reads SVGAGI. The trim removed 5 bases at V and 0 bases at J, leaving 7 bases unmatched. The CDR3 region is CASSTTGILSYEQYF. The DNA of the CDR3 is TGTGCCAGCAGTACGACAGGGATTCTCTCCTACGAGCAGTACTTC.

V gene TRBV6-1 combines with J gene TRBJ1-2; TRBD1 might be the D (6 bases). CDR3 size: 14 residues. Looked up from germline, CDR1 is MNHNS and CDR2 is SASEGT. Between the trimmed V and J ends, which lost 0 bases and 4 bases, there was a span of 9 bases. The CDR3 DNA is TGTGCCAGCAGTGAAGCCACAGGGAGCTATGGCTACACCTTC. As protein: CASSEATGSYGYTF.

In its sample, this clonotype was seen many times. The gene calls are TRBV7-2 and TRBJ2-1; tentative D call: TRBD1 (5 bases). The germline V gene has CDR1 SGHTA and CDR2 FQGNSA. V lost 1 base to trimming and J lost 14 bases, with 12 bases between them. The CDR3 covers 12 residues. As DNA, the CDR3 is TGTGCCAGCAGCTTAGGTCCTGGGGCTGAGTTCTTC. Amino acids: CASSLGPGAEFF.